This entry lists 9 T cell receptor beta chains sequenced from one sample in a study of regulatory T cells in long-lasting Graves disease. The time point denotes: persistent/refractory GD, antithyroid drugs over 5 years with positive TRAb. Construction of the TCR library relied on RNA isolated from PBMCs. Assembly of TCR beta libraries relied on iRepertoire HTBI primers together with Arm-PCR of CDR3 regions. One entry per CDR3 protein, called by TCRdb with MiXCR from the multiplex PCR reads. Of around 460,000 distinct CDR3 sequences in the sample, about 22% were seen once. The sample was peripheral blood mononuclear cells (PBMCs), taken when the disease was refractory, from a patient treated with antithyroid drugs. The receptor source for this set is a female donor with Graves disease.

This clonotype was observed a few times. The chain uses TRBV29-1 and TRBJ1-1; TRBD1 might be the D (6 bases). CDR1 and CDR2 from the germline V gene are SQVTM and ANQGSEA. The CDR3 runs 13 residues. V shed 4 bases and J shed 4 bases, with 13 bases lying between them. CDR3 region: CSVGNRAGTEAFF. CDR3 coding DNA: TGCAGCGTTGGTAACAGGGCAGGCACTGAAGCTTTCTTT.

There are many counts of this clonotype. The V call is TRBV28, the J call TRBJ2-7, with D maybe TRBD1 (6 bases). The CDR3 consists of 14 residues. Germline V gene sequence: CDR1 MDHEN, CDR2 SYDVKM. Trimming removed 6 bases from V and 2 bases from J, with 14 bases in between. The CDR3: CASSNQKGAYEQYF. CDR3 nucleotide sequence: TGTGCCAGCAGCAATCAGAAGGGGGCCTACGAGCAGTACTTC. The whole variable domain, remainder taken from reference TRBV28 and TRBJ2-7, is DVKVTQSSRYLVKRTGEKVFLECVQDMDHENMFWYRQDPGLGLRLIYFSYDVKMKEKGDIPEGYSVSREKKERFSLILESASTNQTSMYLCASSNQKGAYEQYFGPGTRLTVT.

The chain links TRBV24-1 to TRBJ2-2; D remains unclear. V dropped 3 bases and J dropped 2 bases, with 15 bases sitting between them. Germline-derived CDR1 and CDR2 are KGHDR and SFDVKD. The CDR3 extends over 17 amino acids. The CDR3 sequence: CATSDPPPSANTGELFF. Here the CDR3 DNA reads TGTGCCACCAGTGATCCTCCACCTTCGGCAAACACCGGGGAGCTGTTTTTT.

This rearrangement joins TRBV20-1 to TRBJ2-5; TRBD2 is a possible D gene (7 bases). There are 15 residues in the CDR3. V dropped 6 bases and J dropped 5 bases, with 22 bases sitting between them. Looked up from germline, CDR1 is DFQATT and CDR2 is SNEGSKA (reference sequence). CDR3 nucleotide sequence: TGCAGTGCCGAGGGGGGGGGAGGGCGCAGGGAGACCCAGTACTTC. As protein: CSAEGGGGRRETQYF.

Worth noting for this clonotype: The junction does not match germline at one end; this may be a read error. This chain joins TRBV6-1 and TRBJ1-2; 7 nucleotides align to TRBD1. Germline CDR1 is MNHNS and CDR2 is SASEGT. The CDR3 has 15 residues. The chain's CDR3 is CASSPGTVFNYGYTF. CDR3 coding DNA: TGCGCCAGCAGTCCCGGGACAGTATTCAACTATGGCTACACCTTC.

This chain connects TRBV12-3 or TRBV12-4 to TRBJ2-6; unclear D gene. The V end was cut by 3 bases, the J end by 0 bases, with 12 bases between. The CDR3 is 17 residues long. CDR3 in DNA: TGTGCCAGCAGTTTTGTTTTTCCGGCCTCTGGGGCCAACGTCCTGACTTTC. Its translation: CASSFVFPASGANVLTF.

The rearrangement uses TRBV28 and TRBJ1-1, with 7 positions matching TRBD1. Per germline, CDR1 MDHEN and CDR2 SYDVKM. Germline trimming cut 5 bases from V and 4 bases from J; bases unmatched to any gene: 7. The CDR3 has 14 amino acids. CDR3 amino acids: CASSKPGGATEAFF. The CDR3, as DNA: TGTGCCAGCAGTAAGCCAGGGGGGGCCACTGAAGCTTTCTTT.

In its sample, this clonotype was seen many times. This chain uses TRBV6-1 with TRBJ1-5; 10 nucleotides agree with TRBD1. CDR1 and CDR2 (germline): MNHNS, SASEGT. Germline trimming cut 4 bases from V and 7 bases from J; bases unmatched to any gene: 7. The CDR3 has 15 amino acids. The CDR3 sequence: CASSGPRQGAQPQHF. The CDR3 bases are TGTGCCAGCAGTGGCCCGAGACAGGGGGCCCAGCCCCAGCATTTT.

This clonotype showed up just a few times. The chain couples TRBV6-1 to TRBJ1-5; D remains unclear. Germline V gene data show CDR1 as MNHNS and CDR2 as SASEGT. This CDR3 is 17 amino acids long. The V gene lost 6 bases and the J gene lost 0 bases, with 18 bases spanning the gap. CDR3: CASSPQPSTDSNQPQHF. The CDR3 DNA is TGTGCCAGCAGCCCGCAGCCATCCACAGATAGCAATCAGCCCCAGCATTTT.